One sample yielded the 10 T cell receptor beta chains listed below, sequenced in a study of blood T cell repertoires in COVID-19. Produced via immunoSEQ multiplex PCR; TCRdb's table is partial and in-frame only. The data show about 250,000 clones, roughly 88% seen once. Sequencing was performed on peripheral blood. All receptors derive from a man older than 75 with acute or convalescent COVID-19.

J is TRBJ1-6 and V is TRBV7-9; 7 bases match TRBD1. Germline CDR1 SEHNR, CDR2 FQNEAQ (reference sequence). The length of the CDR3 is 14 residues. V lost 5 bases to trimming and J lost 8 bases; unmatched junction nucleotides: 6. Here the CDR3 DNA reads TGTGCCAGCAGCCGCACAGGGGCCGATTCACCCCTCCACTTT. This translates into CASSRTGADSPLHF.

J is TRBJ2-7 and V is TRBV3-1 (or the pseudogene TRBV3-2), with TRBD1 as a possible D gene (6 bases). The CDR3 length is 14 residues. The germline V gene encodes CDR1 LGHDT and CDR2 YNNKEL (reference sequence). V was shortened by 0 bases and J by 6 bases, with 12 bases between the two germline ends. CDR3 amino acids: CASSQENRAAEQYF. DNA for the CDR3: TGTGCCAGCAGCCAAGAGAACAGGGCGGCCGAGCAGTACTTC.

The V call is TRBV18, the J call TRBJ2-7; TRBD1 agrees at 8 bases. The germline gives CDR1 KGHSH, CDR2 LQKENI. The V segment lost 2 bases and the J segment 4 bases; nucleotides outside the gene matches: 4. The CDR3 loop spans 14 amino acids. This CDR3 reads CASSPRQGTYEQYF. The DNA for the CDR3 is TGTGCCAGCTCACCAAGACAGGGGACGTACGAGCAGTACTTC.

The chain recombines TRBV7-2 with TRBJ2-3; 14 bases map to TRBD2. The CDR3 sequence is 17 residues long. Per germline, CDR1 SGHTA and CDR2 FQGNSA. Trimming cost V 5 bases and J 2 bases; bases outside gene matches: 6. The CDR3 sequence is CASSPRTSGGPTDTQYF. The CDR3 region has the DNA TGTGCCAGCAGCCCCCGGACTAGCGGGGGGCCCACAGATACGCAGTATTTT.

The chain uses TRBV9 and TRBJ2-2; 10 nucleotides align to TRBD2. With 0 bases clipped from V and 3 bases from J, the junction kept 14 bases outside the gene matches. The CDR3 is made up of 20 amino acids. Per germline, CDR1 SGDLS and CDR2 YYNGEE. The CDR3 spells CASSVEMDGGLADYTGELFF. The CDR3 coding sequence is TGTGCCAGCAGCGTAGAAATGGACGGAGGACTAGCGGATTACACCGGGGAGCTGTTTTTT. The complete variable domain, with remaining parts taken from reference TRBV9 and TRBJ2-2, reads DSGVTQTPKHLITATGQRVTLRCSPRSGDLSVYWYQQSLDQGLQFLIQYYNGEERAKGNILERFSAQQFPDLHSELNLSSLELGDSALYFCASSVEMDGGLADYTGELFFGEGSRLTVL.

For this clone: This CDR3 is also generated by other DNA sequences in the sample. The chain employs TRBV7-8 and TRBJ2-5; 10 bases agree with TRBD1. The ends lost 3 bases at V and 2 bases at J; junction bases unmatched: 3. The CDR3 has 15 residues. The germline CDR1 and CDR2 sequences are SGHVS and FQNEAQ. CDR3 DNA sequence: TGTGCCAGCAGCTTCGGACAGGGGGATCAAGAGACCCAGTACTTC. As protein: CASSFGQGDQETQYF.

The V and J genes are TRBV7-9 and TRBJ2-3; D is undetermined. Trimming left V 2 bases short and J 2 bases short, with 5 bases between. Germline loops: CDR1 SEHNR, CDR2 FQNEAQ (reference sequence). This CDR3 spans 13 amino acids. DNA for the CDR3: TGTGCCAGCAGCTTACGAGACACAGATACGCAGTATTTT. Protein: CASSLRDTDTQYF.

This chain links TRBV28 with TRBJ1-1; TRBD1 agrees at 9 bases. CDR1 is MDHEN, CDR2 SYDVKM, per germline. The trim removed 5 bases at V and 1 base at J, leaving 2 bases unmatched. The length of the CDR3 is 14 residues. The CDR3 protein is CASSRGQGNTEAFF. CDR3 DNA sequence: TGTGCCAGCAGTAGGGGACAGGGGAACACTGAAGCTTTCTTT. Looking up the rest from reference TRBV28 and TRBJ1-1 gives the full variable domain: DVKVTQSSRYLVKRTGEKVFLECVQDMDHENMFWYRQDPGLGLRLIYFSYDVKMKEKGDIPEGYSVSREKKERFSLILESASTNQTSMYLCASSRGQGNTEAFFGQGTRLTVV.

The gene calls are TRBV7-9 and TRBJ1-1; D remains ambiguous. The CDR3 covers 15 residues. CDR1 is SEHNR, CDR2 FQNEAQ, per germline (reference sequence). Trimming shortened V by 1 base and J by 2 bases, and 11 bases separated the two germline ends. In DNA, the CDR3 is TGTGCCAGCAGCTTAGTCCCCGAGAGAAACACTGAAGCTTTCTTT. As protein: CASSLVPERNTEAFF.

The DNA for the CDR3 is TGCAGCGTTGTAGGAGGGACCGGGAGCACCGGGGAGCTGTTTTTT. Translated: CSVVGGTGSTGELFF. The chain recombines TRBV29-1 with TRBJ2-2; tentatively, D is TRBD2 (6 bases). The V and J ends lost 4 bases and 4 bases respectively, with 16 bases between them. Germline lookup yields CDR1 SQVTM and CDR2 ANQGSEA. The CDR3 extends over 15 amino acids.